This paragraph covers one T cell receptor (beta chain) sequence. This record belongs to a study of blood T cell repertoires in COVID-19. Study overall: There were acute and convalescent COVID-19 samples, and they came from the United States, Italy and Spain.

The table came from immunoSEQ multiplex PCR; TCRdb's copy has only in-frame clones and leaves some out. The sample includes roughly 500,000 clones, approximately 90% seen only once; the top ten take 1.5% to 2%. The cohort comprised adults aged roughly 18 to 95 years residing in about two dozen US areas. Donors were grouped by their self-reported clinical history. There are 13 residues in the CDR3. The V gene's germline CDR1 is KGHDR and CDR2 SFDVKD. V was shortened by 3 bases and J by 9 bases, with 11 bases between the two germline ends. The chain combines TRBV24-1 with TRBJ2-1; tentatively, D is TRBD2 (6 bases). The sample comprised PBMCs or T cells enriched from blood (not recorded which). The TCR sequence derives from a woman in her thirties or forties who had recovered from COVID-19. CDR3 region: CATSDGTSSEQFF. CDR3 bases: TGTGCCACCAGTGATGGTACTAGCTCTGAGCAGTTCTTC.